The source of this T cell receptor beta chain is a study of blood T cell repertoires in COVID-19. Study-level background: The United States, Italy and Spain provided the acute and convalescent COVID-19 samples. T cells, B-cell-depleted T cells, or PBMCs provided the cDNA or gDNA that served as material.

Trimming stripped 4 bases from V and 6 bases from J, with 9 bases between. Germline V CDR1 and CDR2: LNHDA, SQIVND (reference sequence). This CDR3 comprises 12 residues. Method: immunoSEQ multiplex PCR; TCRdb's copy keeps in-frame clones and lacks some. This table holds approximately 350,000 clones, 89% found once. This TCR was sampled from a woman between 25 and 40 years old with COVID-19, enrolled during active disease. The sample consisted of peripheral blood. This sequence joins TRBV19 and TRBJ1-2; D might be TRBD1 (6 bases). CDR3 loop: CASSKQGNGYTF. Here the CDR3 DNA reads TGTGCCAGTAGTAAACAGGGAAATGGCTACACCTTC.